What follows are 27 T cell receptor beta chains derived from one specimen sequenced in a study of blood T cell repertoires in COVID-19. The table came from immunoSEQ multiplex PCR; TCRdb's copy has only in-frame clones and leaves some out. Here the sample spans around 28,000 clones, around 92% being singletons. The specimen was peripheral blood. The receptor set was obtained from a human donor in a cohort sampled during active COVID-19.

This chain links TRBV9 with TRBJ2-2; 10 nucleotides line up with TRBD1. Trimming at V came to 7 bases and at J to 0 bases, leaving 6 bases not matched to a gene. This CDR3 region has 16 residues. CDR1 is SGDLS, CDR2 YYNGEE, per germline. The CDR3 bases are TGTGCCAGCCGATGGGGACAGGGGACGAACACCGGGGAGCTGTTTTTT. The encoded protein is CASRWGQGTNTGELFF.

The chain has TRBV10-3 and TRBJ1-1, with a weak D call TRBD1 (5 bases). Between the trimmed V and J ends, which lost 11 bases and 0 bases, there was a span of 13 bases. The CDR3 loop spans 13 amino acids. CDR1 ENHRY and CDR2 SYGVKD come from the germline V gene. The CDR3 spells CAATGQMNTEAFF. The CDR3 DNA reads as TGTGCCGCCACCGGACAAATGAACACTGAAGCTTTCTTT.

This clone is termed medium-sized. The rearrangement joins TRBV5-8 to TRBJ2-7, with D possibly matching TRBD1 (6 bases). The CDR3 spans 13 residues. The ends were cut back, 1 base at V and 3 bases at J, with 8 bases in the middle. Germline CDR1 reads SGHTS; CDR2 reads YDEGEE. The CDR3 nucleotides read TGTGCCAGCAGCTTGATGGACAGCTACGAGCAGTACTTC. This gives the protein CASSLMDSYEQYF.

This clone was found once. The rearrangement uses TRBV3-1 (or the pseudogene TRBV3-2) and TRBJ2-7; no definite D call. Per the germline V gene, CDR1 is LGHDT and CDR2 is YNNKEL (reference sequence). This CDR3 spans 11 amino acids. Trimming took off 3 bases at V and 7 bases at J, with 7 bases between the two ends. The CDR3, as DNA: TGTGCCAGCAGCCAGATACATGAGCAGTACTTC. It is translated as CASSQIHEQYF.

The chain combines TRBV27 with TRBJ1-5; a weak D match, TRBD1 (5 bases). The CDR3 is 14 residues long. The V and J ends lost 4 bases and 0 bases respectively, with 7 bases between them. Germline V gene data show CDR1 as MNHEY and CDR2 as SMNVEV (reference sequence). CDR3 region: CASSWGSSNQPQHF. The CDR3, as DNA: TGTGCCAGCAGTTGGGGCAGTAGCAATCAGCCCCAGCATTTT.

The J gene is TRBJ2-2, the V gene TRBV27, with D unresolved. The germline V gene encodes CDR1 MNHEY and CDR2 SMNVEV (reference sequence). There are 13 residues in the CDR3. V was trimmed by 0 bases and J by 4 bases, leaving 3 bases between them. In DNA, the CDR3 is TGTGCCAGCAGTTTATCGAGCACCGGGGAGCTGTTTTTT. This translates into CASSLSSTGELFF.

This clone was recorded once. Here the CDR3 reads CASTRTSGDLRNEQFF. CDR3 DNA: TGTGCCAGCACCCGGACTAGCGGGGATCTGAGGAATGAGCAGTTCTTC. The rearrangement joins TRBV7-9 to TRBJ2-1, with 12 bases fitting TRBD2. J was trimmed by 7 bases and V by 7 bases; bases with no gene match: 11. This CDR3 contains 16 residues. Germline CDR1 SEHNR, CDR2 FQNEAQ (reference sequence).

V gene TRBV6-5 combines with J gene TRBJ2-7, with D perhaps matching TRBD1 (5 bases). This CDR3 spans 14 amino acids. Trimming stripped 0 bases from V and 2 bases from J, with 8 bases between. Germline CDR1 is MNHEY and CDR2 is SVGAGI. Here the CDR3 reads CASSYSRGTYEQYF. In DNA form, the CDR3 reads TGTGCCAGCAGTTACTCAAGGGGAACCTACGAGCAGTACTTC.

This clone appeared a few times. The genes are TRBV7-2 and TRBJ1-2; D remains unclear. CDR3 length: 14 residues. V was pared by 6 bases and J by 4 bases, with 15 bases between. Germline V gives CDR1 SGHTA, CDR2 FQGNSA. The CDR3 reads CASSPTAVPYGYTF. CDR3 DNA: TGTGCCAGCAGTCCAACTGCGGTCCCCTATGGCTACACCTTC. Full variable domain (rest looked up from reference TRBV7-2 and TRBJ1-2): GAGVSQSPSNKVTEKGKDVELRCDPISGHTALYWYRQSLGQGLEFLIYFQGNSAPDKSGLPSDRFSAERTGGSVSTLTIQRTQQEDSAVYLCASSPTAVPYGYTFGSGTRLTVV.

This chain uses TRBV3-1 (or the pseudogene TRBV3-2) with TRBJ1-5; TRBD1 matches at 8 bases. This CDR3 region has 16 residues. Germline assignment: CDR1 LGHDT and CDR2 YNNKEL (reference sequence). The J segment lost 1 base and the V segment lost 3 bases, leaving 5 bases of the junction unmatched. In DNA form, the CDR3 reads TGTGCCAGCAGCCAGACAGGGGCGAGAAGCAATCAGCCCCAGCATTTT. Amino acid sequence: CASSQTGARSNQPQHF.

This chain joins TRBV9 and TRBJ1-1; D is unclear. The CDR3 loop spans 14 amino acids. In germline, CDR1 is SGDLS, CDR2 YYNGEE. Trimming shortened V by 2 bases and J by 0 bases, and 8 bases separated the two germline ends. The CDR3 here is CASSVTVMNTEAFF. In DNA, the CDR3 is TGTGCCAGCAGCGTCACAGTCATGAACACTGAAGCTTTCTTT.

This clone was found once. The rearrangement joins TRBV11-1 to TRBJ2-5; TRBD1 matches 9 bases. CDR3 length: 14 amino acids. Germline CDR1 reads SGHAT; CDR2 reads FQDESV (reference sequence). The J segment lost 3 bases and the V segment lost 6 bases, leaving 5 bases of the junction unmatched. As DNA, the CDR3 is TGTGCCAGCAGAAGGACAGGGGCGGAAGAGACCCAGTACTTC. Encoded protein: CASRRTGAEETQYF. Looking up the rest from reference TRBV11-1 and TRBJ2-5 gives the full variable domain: EAEVAQSPRYKITEKSQAVAFWCDPISGHATLYWYRQILGQGPELLVQFQDESVVDDSQLPKDRFSAERLKGVDSTLKIQPAELGDSAMYLCASRRTGAEETQYFGPGTRLLVL.

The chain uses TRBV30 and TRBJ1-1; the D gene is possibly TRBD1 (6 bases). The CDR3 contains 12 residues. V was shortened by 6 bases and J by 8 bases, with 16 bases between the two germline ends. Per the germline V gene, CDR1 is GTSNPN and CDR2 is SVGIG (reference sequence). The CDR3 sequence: CACRTGLGEAFF. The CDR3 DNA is TGTGCCTGCCGAACAGGGCTAGGAGAAGCTTTCTTT.

The CDR3 DNA follows: TGTGCCAGCAGCTTAGCAGGGGTTAATGAAAAACTGTTTTTT. Its protein is CASSLAGVNEKLFF. The rearrangement uses TRBV13 and TRBJ1-4, with D possibly TRBD1 on 6 matching bases. Germline V gives CDR1 PRHDT, CDR2 FYEKMQ (reference sequence). V dropped 1 base and J dropped 4 bases, with 7 bases sitting between them. The CDR3 is 14 amino acids.

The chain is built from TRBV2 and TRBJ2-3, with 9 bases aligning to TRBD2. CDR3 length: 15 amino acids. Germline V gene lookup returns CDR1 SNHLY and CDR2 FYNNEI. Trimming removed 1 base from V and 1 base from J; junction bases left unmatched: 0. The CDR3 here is CASSEGTSGTDTQYF. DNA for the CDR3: TGTGCCAGCAGTGAAGGGACTAGCGGCACAGATACGCAGTATTTT. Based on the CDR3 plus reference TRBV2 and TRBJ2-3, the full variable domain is EPEVTQTPSHQVTQMGQEVILRCVPISNHLYFYWYRQILGQKVEFLVSFYNNEISEKSEIFDDQFSVERPDGSNFTLKIRSTKLEDSAMYFCASSEGTSGTDTQYFGPGTRLTVL.

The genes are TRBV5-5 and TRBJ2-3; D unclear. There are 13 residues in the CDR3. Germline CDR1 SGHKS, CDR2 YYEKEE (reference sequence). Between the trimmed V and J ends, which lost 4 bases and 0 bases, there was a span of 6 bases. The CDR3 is CASSVASTDTQYF. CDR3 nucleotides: TGTGCCAGCAGCGTGGCAAGCACAGATACGCAGTATTTT.

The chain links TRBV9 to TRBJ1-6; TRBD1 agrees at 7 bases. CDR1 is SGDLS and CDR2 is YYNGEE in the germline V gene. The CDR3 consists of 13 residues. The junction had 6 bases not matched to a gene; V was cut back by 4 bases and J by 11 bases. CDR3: CASSPWGQPPLHF. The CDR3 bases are TGTGCCAGCAGCCCCTGGGGACAGCCACCCCTCCACTTT. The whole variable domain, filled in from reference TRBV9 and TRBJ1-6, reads DSGVTQTPKHLITATGQRVTLRCSPRSGDLSVYWYQQSLDQGLQFLIQYYNGEERAKGNILERFSAQQFPDLHSELNLSSLELGDSALYFCASSPWGQPPLHFGNGTRLTVT.

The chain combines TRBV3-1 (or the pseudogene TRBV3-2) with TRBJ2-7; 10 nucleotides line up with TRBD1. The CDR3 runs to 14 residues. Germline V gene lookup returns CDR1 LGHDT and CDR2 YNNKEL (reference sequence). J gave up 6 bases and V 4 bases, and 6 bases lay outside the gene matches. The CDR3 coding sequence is TGTGCCAGCAGCCCGGACAGGGGGAAAAGCGAGCAGTACTTC. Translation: CASSPDRGKSEQYF.

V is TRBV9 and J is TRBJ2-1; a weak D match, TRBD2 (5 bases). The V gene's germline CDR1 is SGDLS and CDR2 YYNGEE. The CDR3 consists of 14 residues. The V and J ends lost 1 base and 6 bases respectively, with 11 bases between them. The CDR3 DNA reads TGTGCCAGCAGCGTACCGGGGTGGTCCAATGAGCAGTTCTTC. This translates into CASSVPGWSNEQFF. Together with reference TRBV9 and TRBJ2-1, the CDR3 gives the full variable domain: DSGVTQTPKHLITATGQRVTLRCSPRSGDLSVYWYQQSLDQGLQFLIQYYNGEERAKGNILERFSAQQFPDLHSELNLSSLELGDSALYFCASSVPGWSNEQFFGPGTRLTVL.

The chain's CDR3 is CASSSPLGQGSNQPQHF. The CDR3 DNA follows: TGTGCCAGCAGTTCCCCCCTAGGACAGGGTAGCAATCAGCCCCAGCATTTT. This chain links TRBV28 with TRBJ1-5; 8 positions match TRBD1. The length of the CDR3 is 17 residues. The V and J ends lost 4 bases and 0 bases, in that order; junction bases with no gene match: 8. Germline lookup yields CDR1 MDHEN and CDR2 SYDVKM.

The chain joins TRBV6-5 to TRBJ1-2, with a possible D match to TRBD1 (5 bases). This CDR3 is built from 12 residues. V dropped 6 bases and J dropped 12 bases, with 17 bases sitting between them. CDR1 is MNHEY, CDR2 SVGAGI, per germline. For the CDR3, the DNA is TGTGCCAGCAGGGACACCCTCGAGGTGAACACCTTC. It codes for CASRDTLEVNTF.

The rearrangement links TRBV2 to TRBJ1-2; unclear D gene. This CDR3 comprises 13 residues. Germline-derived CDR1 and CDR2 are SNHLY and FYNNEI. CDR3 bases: TGTGTCACACGGAGCTTTACCAACTATGGCTACACCTTC. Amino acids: CVTRSFTNYGYTF.

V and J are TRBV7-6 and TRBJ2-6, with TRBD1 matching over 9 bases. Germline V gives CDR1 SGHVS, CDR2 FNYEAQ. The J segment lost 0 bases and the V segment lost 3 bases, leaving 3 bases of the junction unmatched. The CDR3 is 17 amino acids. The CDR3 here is CASSFTGGASGANVLTF. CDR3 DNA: TGTGCCAGCAGCTTTACAGGGGGCGCCTCTGGGGCCAACGTCCTGACTTTC.

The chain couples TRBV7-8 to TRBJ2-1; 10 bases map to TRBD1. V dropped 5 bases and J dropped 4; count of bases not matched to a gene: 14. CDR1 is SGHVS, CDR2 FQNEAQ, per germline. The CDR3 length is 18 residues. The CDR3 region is CASSQQSRLGQGYNEQFF. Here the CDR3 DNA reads TGTGCCAGCAGCCAGCAATCCCGCCTGGGACAGGGGTACAATGAGCAGTTCTTC. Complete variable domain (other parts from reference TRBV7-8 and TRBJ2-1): GAGVSQSPRYKVAKRGQDVALRCDPISGHVSLFWYQQALGQGPEFLTYFQNEAQLDKSGLPSDRFFAERPEGSVSTLKIQRTQQEDSAVYLCASSQQSRLGQGYNEQFFGPGTRLTVL.

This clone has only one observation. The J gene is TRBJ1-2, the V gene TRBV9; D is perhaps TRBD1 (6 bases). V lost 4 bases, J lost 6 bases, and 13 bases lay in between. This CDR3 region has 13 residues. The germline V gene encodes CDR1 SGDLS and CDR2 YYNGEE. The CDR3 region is CASSPTRTDGYTF. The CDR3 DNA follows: TGTGCCAGCAGCCCCACAAGGACAGATGGCTACACCTTC.

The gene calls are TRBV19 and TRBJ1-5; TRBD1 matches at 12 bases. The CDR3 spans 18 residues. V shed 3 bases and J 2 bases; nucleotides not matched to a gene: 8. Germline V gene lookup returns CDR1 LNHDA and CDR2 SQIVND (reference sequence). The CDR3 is CASSMWGQGARGNQPQHF. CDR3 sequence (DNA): TGTGCCAGTAGTATGTGGGGACAGGGGGCGCGTGGCAATCAGCCCCAGCATTTT.

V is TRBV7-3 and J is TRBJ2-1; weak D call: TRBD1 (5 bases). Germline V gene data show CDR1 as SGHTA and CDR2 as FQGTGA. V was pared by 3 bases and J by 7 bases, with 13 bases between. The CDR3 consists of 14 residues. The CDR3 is CASSFTRDANEQFF. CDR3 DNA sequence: TGTGCCAGCAGCTTTACCAGGGATGCGAATGAGCAGTTCTTC.